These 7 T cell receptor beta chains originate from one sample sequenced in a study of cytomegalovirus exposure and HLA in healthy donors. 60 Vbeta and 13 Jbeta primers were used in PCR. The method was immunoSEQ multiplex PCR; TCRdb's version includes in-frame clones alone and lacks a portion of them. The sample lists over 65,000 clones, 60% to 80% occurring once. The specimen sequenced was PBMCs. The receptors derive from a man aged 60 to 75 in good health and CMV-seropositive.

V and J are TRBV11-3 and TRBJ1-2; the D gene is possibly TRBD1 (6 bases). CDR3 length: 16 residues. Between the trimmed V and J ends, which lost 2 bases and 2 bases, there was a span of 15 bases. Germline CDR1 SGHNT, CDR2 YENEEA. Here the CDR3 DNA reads TGTGCCAGCAGCTTAACTTGGACAGAGAAAAACTATGGCTACACCTTC. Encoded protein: CASSLTWTEKNYGYTF.

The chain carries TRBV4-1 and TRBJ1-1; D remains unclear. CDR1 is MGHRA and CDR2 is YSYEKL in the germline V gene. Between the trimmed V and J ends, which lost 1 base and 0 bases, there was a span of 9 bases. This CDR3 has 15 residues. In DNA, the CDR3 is TGCGCCAGCAGCCAAGGAACAGTTTTGAACACTGAAGCTTTCTTT. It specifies CASSQGTVLNTEAFF.

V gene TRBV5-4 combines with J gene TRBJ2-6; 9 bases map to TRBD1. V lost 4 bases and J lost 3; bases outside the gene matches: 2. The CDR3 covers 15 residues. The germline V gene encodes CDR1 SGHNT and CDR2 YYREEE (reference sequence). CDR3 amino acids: CASSPGQGGANVLTF. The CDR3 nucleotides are TGTGCCAGCAGCCCGGGACAGGGTGGGGCCAACGTCCTGACTTTC.

CDR3 in amino acids: CASSKKREPYEQYF. The DNA of the CDR3 is TGTGCCAGCAGCAAAAAACGGGAGCCATACGAGCAGTACTTC. The chain combines TRBV21-1 with TRBJ2-7; TRBD2 was called by the table and not checked on the DNA. TRBV21-1 is a pseudogene. The CDR3 is 14 residues long.

The CDR3 region is CASSLIPGTSGPNEQFF. The CDR3 coding sequence is TGTGCCAGCAGCTTGATCCCCGGGACTAGCGGACCAAATGAGCAGTTCTTC. The chain links TRBV2 to TRBJ2-1; 11 nucleotides align to TRBD2. The CDR3 runs to 17 residues. V was pared by 6 bases and J by 7 bases, with 14 bases of the junction left unmatched. In germline, CDR1 is SNHLY, CDR2 FYNNEI.

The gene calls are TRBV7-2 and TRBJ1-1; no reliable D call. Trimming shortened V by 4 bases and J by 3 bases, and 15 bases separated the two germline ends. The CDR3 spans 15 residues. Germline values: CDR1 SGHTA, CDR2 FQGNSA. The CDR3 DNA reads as TGTGCCAGCAGCTCCTATACTGAGGGTGACACTGAAGCTTTCTTT. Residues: CASSSYTEGDTEAFF.

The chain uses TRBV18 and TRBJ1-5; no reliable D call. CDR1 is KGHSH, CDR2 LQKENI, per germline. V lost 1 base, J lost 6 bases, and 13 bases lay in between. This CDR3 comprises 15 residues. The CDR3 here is CASSPQEIGSQPQHF. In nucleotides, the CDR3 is TGTGCCAGCTCACCACAAGAGATCGGTAGTCAGCCCCAGCATTTT.